This T cell receptor (beta chain) was identified in a study of blood T cells in healthy people across ages. Overall study results and limits: Long-lived donors had more naive CD4+ cells and higher diversity than aged donors.

This clonotype was seen repeatedly, ten times or more. Its cognate antigen is unknown. CDR3 length equals 13 residues. CDR1 SQVTM and CDR2 ANQGSEA come from the germline V gene. V dropped 7 bases and J dropped 8; count of bases not matched to a gene: 7. Peripheral blood from each donor was collected in a volume of about 10 milliliters. Then a second PCR, running about 6 to 11 cycles, was carried out with a sample-barcoded 5' primer and a J-beta primer mix. Each CDR3 protein gets one entry after TCRdb re-called the 5' RACE reads with MiXCR. Of about 1,500,000 distinct CDR3 sequences listed, approximately 28% are singletons.

Sequencing was performed on blood. The chain carries TRBV29-1 and TRBJ2-1; 11 bases are a match to TRBD2. This clonotype was obtained from a woman between 25 and 40 years old in good health. The CDR3 nucleotides are TGCAGCGCCACTAGCGGGAGTAGGCATGAGCAGTTCTTC. Protein: CSATSGSRHEQFF.